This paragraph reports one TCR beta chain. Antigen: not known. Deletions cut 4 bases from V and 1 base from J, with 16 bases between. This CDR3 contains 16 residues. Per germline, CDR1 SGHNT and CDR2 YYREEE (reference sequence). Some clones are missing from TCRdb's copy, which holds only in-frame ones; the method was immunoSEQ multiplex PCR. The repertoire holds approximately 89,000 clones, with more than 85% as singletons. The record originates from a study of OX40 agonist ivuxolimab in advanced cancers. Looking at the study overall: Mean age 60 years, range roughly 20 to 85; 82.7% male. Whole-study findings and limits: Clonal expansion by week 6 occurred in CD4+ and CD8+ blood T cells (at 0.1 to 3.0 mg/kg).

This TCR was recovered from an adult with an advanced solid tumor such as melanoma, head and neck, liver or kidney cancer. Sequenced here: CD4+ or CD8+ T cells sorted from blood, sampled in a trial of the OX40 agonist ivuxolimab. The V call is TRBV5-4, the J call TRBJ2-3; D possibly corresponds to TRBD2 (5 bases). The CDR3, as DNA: TGTGCCAGCAGCACCGGAGGTGTAGGGCGCACAGATACGCAGTATTTT. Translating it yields CASSTGGVGRTDTQYF.